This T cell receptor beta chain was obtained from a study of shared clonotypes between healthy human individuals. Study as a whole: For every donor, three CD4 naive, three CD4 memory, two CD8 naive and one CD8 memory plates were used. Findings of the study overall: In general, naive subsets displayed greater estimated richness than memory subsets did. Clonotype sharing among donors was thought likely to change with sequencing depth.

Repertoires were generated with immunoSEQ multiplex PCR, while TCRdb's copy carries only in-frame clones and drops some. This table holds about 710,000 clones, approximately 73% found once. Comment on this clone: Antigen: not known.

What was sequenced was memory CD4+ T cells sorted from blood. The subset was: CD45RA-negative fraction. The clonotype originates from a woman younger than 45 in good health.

CDR3 in amino acids: CASSEAPGRPKEQYF. The CDR3, as DNA: TGTGCCAGCAGTGAAGCCCCGGGACGGCCCAAGGAGCAGTACTTC. V is TRBV6-1 and J is TRBJ2-7; tentatively, D is TRBD1 or TRBD2 (5 bases each). Trimming shortened V by 0 bases and J by 7 bases, and 16 bases separated the two germline ends. CDR3 length equals 15 residues. From germline, CDR1 is MNHNS and CDR2 SASEGT.